This entry is about one T cell receptor (beta chain). The data were obtained in a study of blood T cell repertoires in COVID-19. In the study overall: From the United States, Italy and Spain came samples of acute and convalescent COVID-19. From T cells, B-cell-depleted T cells, or PBMCs came the material, which was cDNA or gDNA.

In Seattle, patients joined the study during active infection and were tracked longitudinally. This table comes from immunoSEQ multiplex PCR, and its TCRdb copy is limited to in-frame clones, with some not included. The sample includes about 73,000 clones, approximately 77% of them seen just once. Germline CDR1 is LGHNA and CDR2 is YSLEER. The CDR3 sequence is 17 residues long. V was pared by 3 bases and J by 7 bases, with 11 bases of the junction left unmatched. What was sequenced was peripheral blood. The receptor's source is a man between 65 and 79 years old with COVID-19, enrolled during active disease. This sequence joins TRBV4-3 and TRBJ2-1, with 11 bases identical to TRBD2. Here the CDR3 DNA reads TGCGCCAGCAGCCAGGGACTAGCGGCCCCAGGGGGGAATGAGCAGTTCTTC. It yields the protein CASSQGLAAPGGNEQFF.